This T cell receptor (beta chain) was retrieved from a study of human T cells and chemical hapten exposure. The wider study: There were per-sample TCR yield variations, arising mainly from small pooled library volume differences.

The time point here: healthy volunteer bleed at 2 weeks. Unfractionated whole blood yielded the extracted total RNA. Germline V CDR1 and CDR2: SGHDN, FVKESK. This CDR3 spans 15 amino acids. With 1 base removed from V and 1 base from J, the gap between germline ends came to 11 bases. During construction of the library, unique molecular identifiers were attached to individual cDNA molecules for quantitative, reproducible TCR counting. TCRdb itself ran the RACE reads through MiXCR, one entry per CDR3 protein. The sample records about 130,000 distinct CDR3 sequences, approximately 9% being singletons. This chain links TRBV14 with TRBJ2-7; D is undetermined. This sequence was found in a male donor in good health. Some clones in this sample may be carry-over from other donors' samples. The specimen sequenced was whole blood. CDR3 amino acids: CASSQGSTPSYEQYF. CDR3 DNA sequence: TGTGCCAGCAGCCAAGGTTCGACGCCTTCCTACGAGCAGTACTTC.